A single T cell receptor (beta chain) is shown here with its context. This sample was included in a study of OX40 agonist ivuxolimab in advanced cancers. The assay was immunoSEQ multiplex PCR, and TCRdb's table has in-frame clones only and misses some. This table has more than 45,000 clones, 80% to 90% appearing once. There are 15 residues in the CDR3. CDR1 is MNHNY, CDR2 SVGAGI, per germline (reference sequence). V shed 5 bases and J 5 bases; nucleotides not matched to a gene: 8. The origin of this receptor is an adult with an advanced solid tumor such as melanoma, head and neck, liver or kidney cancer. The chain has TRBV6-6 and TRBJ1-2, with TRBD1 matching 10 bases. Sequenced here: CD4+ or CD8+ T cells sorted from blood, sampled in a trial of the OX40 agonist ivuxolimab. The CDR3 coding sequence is TGTGCCAGCAGTCTACCGGGACAGGGGTTTTATGGCTACACCTTC. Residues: CASSLPGQGFYGYTF.